The next 24 T cell receptor beta chains were all read from a single sample in a study of T cell responses to AZD1222 COVID-19 vaccine. Assay used: immunoSEQ multiplex PCR; TCRdb lists only in-frame clones, some missing. The table includes some 200,000 clones, approximately 89% detected once. This specimen consisted of peripheral blood, obtained 28 days after the second AZD1222 dose. These receptors were taken from an adult who received the AZD1222 COVID-19 vaccine.

V and J are TRBV5-1 and TRBJ1-6, with unresolved D. The V end lost 4 bases, the J end lost 4 bases, and 18 bases lay between the germline ends. There are 17 residues in the CDR3. Germline lookup yields CDR1 SGHRS and CDR2 YFSETQ. The CDR3 sequence is CASSRRGPGGYNSPLHF. The CDR3 region has the DNA TGCGCCAGCAGCCGTCGAGGCCCCGGCGGGTATAATTCACCCCTCCACTTT.

This chain uses TRBV2 with TRBJ2-7; 9 bases are shared with TRBD1. CDR1 SNHLY and CDR2 FYNNEI come from the germline V gene. The CDR3 sequence is 13 residues long. V shed 11 bases, J shed 9 bases, and the junction held 14 bases outside the gene matches. CDR3 bases: TGTGCCCGACCCCTTGGGGACAGGGTGGGGCAGTACTTC. Translating gives CARPLGDRVGQYF.

This clone was detected only once. The chain couples TRBV19 to TRBJ2-7; weak D call: TRBD2 (6 bases). The ends were cut back, 2 bases at V and 6 bases at J, with 14 bases in the middle. Germline values: CDR1 LNHDA, CDR2 SQIVND (reference sequence). This CDR3 contains 14 residues. DNA for the CDR3: TGTGCCAGTAGTATACCGGGGACTTCGGTCGAGCAGTACTTC. This sequence encodes CASSIPGTSVEQYF.

This chain links TRBV9 with TRBJ2-7; no firm D call. Germline CDR1 reads SGDLS; CDR2 reads YYNGEE. The CDR3 runs 14 residues. Trimming cost V 0 bases and J 1 base, with 8 bases left between them. This CDR3 reads CASSVGPSSYEQYF. The CDR3 region has the DNA TGTGCCAGCAGCGTAGGGCCCTCATCCTACGAGCAGTACTTC.

This chain connects TRBV6-5 to TRBJ2-4; a weak D match, TRBD2 (6 bases). This CDR3 is built from 15 residues. Germline CDR1 reads MNHEY; CDR2 reads SVGAGI. V lost 6 bases and J lost 0, with 12 bases in between. CDR3 coding DNA: TGTGCCAGCAGCGCGGGGAACTCAGCCAAAAACATTCAGTACTTC. It codes for CASSAGNSAKNIQYF.

J is TRBJ2-5 and V is TRBV15, with D perhaps being TRBD1 or TRBD2 (5 bases each). Germline CDR1 and CDR2: LNHNV and YYDKDF (reference sequence). The V and J ends lost 3 bases and 2 bases respectively, with 13 bases between them. This CDR3 is 15 amino acids long. CDR3 loop: CATSSARGKQETQYF. The CDR3 region has the DNA TGTGCCACCAGCAGCGCTCGGGGCAAACAAGAGACCCAGTACTTC.

The CDR3 sequence: CASSQVAVSRNTEAFF. DNA of the CDR3: TGTGCCAGCAGCCAAGTGGCCGTATCAAGGAACACTGAAGCTTTCTTT. V usage is TRBV4-2 and J usage is TRBJ1-1; no clear D. Per the germline V gene, CDR1 is LGHNA and CDR2 is YNFKEQ. The CDR3 spans 16 residues. The V gene lost 1 base and the J gene lost 1 base, with 13 bases spanning the gap.

In nucleotides, the CDR3 is TGTGCCAGCAGCTTGGTCGACAGGTCTGTGGTTGAGCAGTACTTC. Translating gives CASSLVDRSVVEQYF. This sequence joins TRBV7-9 and TRBJ2-7, with a weak D call TRBD1 (6 bases). Germline loops: CDR1 SEHNR, CDR2 FQNEAQ (reference sequence). V gave up 3 bases and J gave up 7 bases, with 19 bases separating them. CDR3 size: 15 residues.

V gene TRBV5-1 combines with J gene TRBJ1-3; TRBD1 agrees at 8 bases. The CDR3 has 13 residues. With 5 bases clipped from V and 8 bases from J, the junction kept 6 bases outside the gene matches. The germline CDR1 and CDR2 sequences are SGHRS and YFSETQ. Here the CDR3 reads CASRGQGMDTIYF. For the CDR3, the DNA is TGCGCCAGCAGAGGACAGGGAATGGACACCATATATTTT.

The V and J genes are TRBV2 and TRBJ1-5; 7 bases line up with TRBD1. The germline gives CDR1 SNHLY, CDR2 FYNNEI. J gave up 8 bases and V 7 bases, and 8 bases lay outside the gene matches. The CDR3 covers 13 residues. The DNA for the CDR3 is TGTGCCAGCAATAGACAGGGCCCGGAGCCCCAGCATTTT. It specifies CASNRQGPEPQHF.

This clone has just a few counts. The chain uses TRBV19 and TRBJ2-7, with D uncertain. CDR1 LNHDA and CDR2 SQIVND come from the germline V gene (reference sequence). The CDR3 covers 15 residues. The ends were cut back, 3 bases at V and 1 base at J, with 13 bases in the middle. This CDR3 reads CASSMLVGQSYEQYF. The CDR3 DNA is TGTGCCAGTAGTATGTTGGTAGGTCAGTCCTACGAGCAGTACTTC.

Only one count was recorded for this clone. The chain couples TRBV28 to TRBJ1-1; 10 bases are shared with TRBD1. The CDR3 length is 16 residues. Germline trimming cut 6 bases from V and 6 bases from J; bases unmatched to any gene: 13. CDR1 and CDR2 from the germline V gene are MDHEN and SYDVKM. The CDR3 loop is CASRSGTGAAVPEAFF. In nucleotides, the CDR3 is TGTGCCAGCAGGTCCGGGACAGGGGCTGCGGTCCCTGAAGCTTTCTTT.

The chain joins TRBV28 to TRBJ2-3; 10 bases align to TRBD1. CDR1 is MDHEN and CDR2 is SYDVKM in the germline V gene. The CDR3 runs to 16 residues. The V gene end was trimmed by 3 bases and the J gene end by 7 bases; junction bases not matched to a gene: 10. CDR3 sequence (DNA): TGTGCCAGCAGTTTCGGACAGGGGGGCATTGGATATACGCAGTATTTT. Amino acid sequence: CASSFGQGGIGYTQYF.

CDR3 in amino acids: CAWSVGGGTGAFF. The DNA for the CDR3 is TGTGCCTGGAGTGTGGGCGGAGGGACGGGAGCTTTCTTT. The chain links TRBV30 to TRBJ1-1; D perhaps matches TRBD1 (5 bases). V was clipped by 0 bases and J by 10 bases, with 15 bases between them. Per the germline V gene, CDR1 is GTSNPN and CDR2 is SVGIG (reference sequence). The CDR3 contains 13 residues. The complete variable domain, with remaining parts taken from reference TRBV30 and TRBJ1-1, reads SQTIHQWPATLVQPVGSPLSLECTVEGTSNPNLYWYRQAAGRGLQLLFYSVGIGQISSEVPQNLSASRPQDRQFILSSKKLLLSDSGFYLCAWSVGGGTGAFFGQGTRLTVV.

The chain links TRBV28 to TRBJ1-2; maybe TRBD1 (5 bases). Germline V gives CDR1 MDHEN, CDR2 SYDVKM. V was pared by 3 bases and J by 4 bases, with 9 bases between. This CDR3 comprises 13 residues. This CDR3 is CASSFRAGYGYTF. CDR3 coding DNA: TGTGCCAGCAGTTTCAGGGCCGGCTATGGCTACACCTTC.

This rearrangement joins TRBV4-1 to TRBJ1-2, with D perhaps TRBD1 (6 bases). Trimming took 1 base from V and 7 from J, leaving 13 bases between them. This CDR3 is 14 amino acids long. The V gene's germline CDR1 is MGHRA and CDR2 YSYEKL. CDR3 residues: CASSQGPGDSGYTF. In nucleotides, the CDR3 is TGCGCCAGCAGCCAAGGGCCAGGGGATAGTGGCTACACCTTC.

This clone was found once. The genes are TRBV11-2 and TRBJ2-5; no firm D call. The CDR3 sequence is 12 residues long. V lost 5 bases, J lost 5 bases, and 9 bases lay in between. CDR1 and CDR2 (germline): SGHAT, FQNNGV. The CDR3 protein is CASSPQAETQYF. The CDR3 nucleotides are TGTGCCAGCAGCCCCCAGGCGGAGACCCAGTACTTC.

The J gene is TRBJ2-7, the V gene TRBV12-3 or TRBV12-4; D possibly corresponds to TRBD2 (6 bases). There are 13 residues in the CDR3. Deletions cut 6 bases from V and 0 bases from J, with 9 bases between. The chain's CDR3 is CASSSGASYEQYF. CDR3 nucleotide sequence: TGTGCCAGCAGCTCGGGAGCCTCCTACGAGCAGTACTTC.

The chain uses TRBV18 and TRBJ1-1, with a possible D match to TRBD1 (6 bases). Trimming stripped 3 bases from V and 1 base from J, with 15 bases between. The CDR3 extends over 16 amino acids. Germline CDR1 and CDR2: KGHSH and LQKENI. In DNA, the CDR3 is TGTGCCAGCTCACCCATTTCCGGGACAAGGAACACTGAAGCTTTCTTT. Protein sequence: CASSPISGTRNTEAFF. The full variable domain, with the rest looked up from reference TRBV18 and TRBJ1-1, is NAGVMQNPRHLVRRRGQEARLRCSPMKGHSHVYWYRQLPEEGLKFMVYLQKENIIDESGMPKERFSAEFPKEGPSILRIQQVVRGDSAAYFCASSPISGTRNTEAFFGQGTRLTVV.

The V and J genes are TRBV29-1 and TRBJ1-2; no reliable D call. Germline V lookup: CDR1 SQVTM, CDR2 ANQGSEA. The CDR3 is 13 amino acids. Trimming removed 4 bases at V and 8 bases at J, with 17 bases between. The CDR3 DNA reads as TGCAGCGTTGCTGACTCCGACCGGCGAGGCTACACCTTC. The encoded protein is CSVADSDRRGYTF. Full variable domain (remainder filled in from reference TRBV29-1 and TRBJ1-2): SAVISQKPSRDICQRGTSLTIQCQVDSQVTMMFWYRQQPGQSLTLIATANQGSEATYESGFVIDKFPISRPNLTFSTLTVSNMSPEDSSIYLCSVADSDRRGYTFGSGTRLTVV.

This chain uses TRBV7-9 with TRBJ1-1, with D tentatively TRBD1 (5 bases). Per the germline V gene, CDR1 is SEHNR and CDR2 is FQNEAQ (reference sequence). The V and J ends lost 7 bases and 3 bases respectively, with 12 bases between them. The CDR3 has 13 residues. The CDR3 DNA reads as TGTGCCAGCACCCCGCCGGGGGACACTGAAGCTTTCTTT. Encoded protein: CASTPPGDTEAFF.

This rearrangement joins TRBV19 to TRBJ2-1; TRBD2 aligns across 7 bases. The V gene's germline CDR1 is LNHDA and CDR2 SQIVND (reference sequence). With 3 bases clipped from V and 3 bases from J, the junction kept 5 bases outside the gene matches. CDR3 length: 15 residues. The CDR3 spells CASSMGGGVYNEQFF. CDR3 nucleotide sequence: TGTGCCAGTAGTATGGGCGGGGGTGTCTACAATGAGCAGTTCTTC.

The V call is TRBV16, the J call TRBJ1-2; 10 bases fit TRBD1. The CDR3 has 16 amino acids. The trim removed 4 bases at V and 7 bases at J, leaving 12 bases unmatched. CDR1 and CDR2 from the germline V gene are KGHSY and FQNENV. Written as DNA, the CDR3 is TGTGCCAGCAGCCCCGACCTCGGGACAGGGGTGGCTGGCTACACCTTC. Its protein product is CASSPDLGTGVAGYTF.

The chain uses TRBV19 and TRBJ2-1; 10 nucleotides line up with TRBD2. V lost 3 bases to trimming and J lost 0 bases; unmatched junction nucleotides: 8. CDR3 length equals 18 residues. Germline V gene lookup returns CDR1 LNHDA and CDR2 SQIVND (reference sequence). CDR3: CASSIGTSAWSSYNEQFF. The CDR3 nucleotides are TGTGCCAGTAGTATCGGGACTAGCGCCTGGAGCTCCTACAATGAGCAGTTCTTC.